Listed here is a single TCR beta chain. These data are taken from a study of blood T cell repertoires in COVID-19. The wider study: Samples of COVID-19 (acute and convalescent) were obtained from the United States, Italy and Spain. PBMCs, B-cell-depleted T cells, or T cells were the source of the cDNA or gDNA that made up the material.

The CDR3 has 15 residues. Looked up from germline, CDR1 is MNHNY and CDR2 is SVGAGI (reference sequence). V was pared by 2 bases and J by 4 bases, with 14 bases between. Clones were read by immunoSEQ multiplex PCR, and TCRdb kept only the in-frame ones, dropping some. The sample holds under 400,000 clones, more than 70% seen once. This sequence originates from a woman aged 25 to 39 with COVID-19, enrolled during active disease. The sample consisted of peripheral blood. J is TRBJ1-1 and V is TRBV6-6, with D unclear. In DNA, the CDR3 is TGTGCCAGCAGTTACGAGGTCGCTGAGGCCACTGAAGCTTTCTTT. This gives the protein CASSYEVAEATEAFF.